Shown below are 5 T cell receptor beta chains from a single sample sequenced in a study of T cells in tumors after PD-1 blockade. Sequencing used immunoSEQ multiplex PCR; TCRdb keeps in-frame clones, though not all of them. The sample shows roughly 48,000 clones, around 85% of them seen only once. Here the sequenced sample was PBMCs, taken before anti-PD-1 treatment. The receptors come from a human donor with basal cell carcinoma.

This rearrangement joins TRBV18 to TRBJ2-2; the D is unclear. From germline, CDR1 is KGHSH and CDR2 LQKENI. Trimming took off 3 bases at V and 8 bases at J, with 7 bases between the two ends. CDR3 size: 12 residues. CDR3 in amino acids: CASSPPRGELFF. Written as DNA, the CDR3 is TGTGCCAGCTCACCCCCAAGGGGGGAGCTGTTTTTT.

The J gene is TRBJ2-1, the V gene TRBV5-5; no clear D. This CDR3 has 11 residues. V was cut by 2 bases and J by 6 bases, with 3 bases left in between. The germline gives CDR1 SGHKS, CDR2 YYEKEE (reference sequence). The CDR3: CASSFSNEQFF. CDR3 bases: TGTGCCAGCAGCTTTTCCAATGAGCAGTTCTTC.

The J gene is TRBJ1-5, the V gene TRBV6-5; tentative D call: TRBD1 (5 bases). Looked up from germline, CDR1 is MNHEY and CDR2 is SVGAGI. V was clipped by 7 bases and J by 2 bases, with 15 bases between them. CDR3 length equals 15 residues. The CDR3 coding sequence is TGTGCCAGCATTAGGGCGGGGGGAGGCAATCAGCCCCAGCATTTT. Translation: CASIRAGGGNQPQHF.

The rearrangement links TRBV3-1 (or the pseudogene TRBV3-2) to TRBJ1-2; D not certain. Trimming took 0 bases from V and 2 from J, leaving 10 bases between them. This CDR3 contains 15 residues. Looked up from germline, CDR1 is LGHDT and CDR2 is YNNKEL (reference sequence). CDR3 sequence (DNA): TGTGCCAGCAGCCAAGATCAACACCTAAACTATGGCTACACCTTC. This gives the protein CASSQDQHLNYGYTF.

This clone has just a few counts. The chain has TRBV19 and TRBJ1-5, with D unresolved. V dropped 7 bases and J dropped 0 bases, with 13 bases sitting between them. The CDR3 covers 15 residues. Germline V gene lookup returns CDR1 LNHDA and CDR2 SQIVND (reference sequence). The CDR3 sequence: CASTGSPYSNQPQHF. The CDR3 region has the DNA TGTGCCAGTACGGGCAGCCCATATAGCAATCAGCCCCAGCATTTT.